This T cell receptor beta chain originates from a study of T cell responses to AZD1222 COVID-19 vaccine. Overall study findings and caveats: Donors, mostly white British, included more females; clonal diversity was possibly underestimated.

Using immunoSEQ multiplex PCR, the repertoire was profiled, and TCRdb retains in-frame clones only, with some absent. Of more than 250,000 clones detected, 90% to 95% appear once; the ten largest clones hold 0.5% to 0.65%. This CDR3 has 14 amino acids. Germline V lookup: CDR1 SNHLY, CDR2 FYNNEI. Comments on this clone: What it recognizes is unknown. One end of the junction does not line up with germline, which may come from a read error.

The gene calls are TRBV2 and TRBJ2-1, with a tentative D call TRBD2 (6 bases). This receptor was identified in an adult in good health. The sample in question was peripheral blood, obtained on day 0 of AZD1222 vaccination. For the CDR3, the DNA is TGTGCCAGCAGGAACCGGGACTCCAACAATGAGCAGTTCTTC. Its protein is CASRNRDSNNEQFF.